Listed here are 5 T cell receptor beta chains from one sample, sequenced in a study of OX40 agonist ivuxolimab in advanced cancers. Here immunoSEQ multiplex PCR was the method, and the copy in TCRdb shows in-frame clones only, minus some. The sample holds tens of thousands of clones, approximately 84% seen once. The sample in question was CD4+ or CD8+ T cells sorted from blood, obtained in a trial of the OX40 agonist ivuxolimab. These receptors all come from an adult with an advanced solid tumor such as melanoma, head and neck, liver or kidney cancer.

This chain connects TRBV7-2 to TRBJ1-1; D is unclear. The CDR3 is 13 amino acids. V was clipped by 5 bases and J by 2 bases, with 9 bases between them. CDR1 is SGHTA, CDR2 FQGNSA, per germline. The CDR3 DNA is TGTGCCAGCAGCCTACAGTCTAACACTGAAGCTTTCTTT. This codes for CASSLQSNTEAFF.

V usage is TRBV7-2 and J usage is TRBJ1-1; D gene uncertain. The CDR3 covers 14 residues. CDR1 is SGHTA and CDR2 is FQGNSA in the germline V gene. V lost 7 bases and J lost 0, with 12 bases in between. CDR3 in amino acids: CASKTPIMNTEAFF. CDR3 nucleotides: TGTGCCAGCAAAACACCCATAATGAACACTGAAGCTTTCTTT. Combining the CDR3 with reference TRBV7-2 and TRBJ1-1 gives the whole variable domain GAGVSQSPSNKVTEKGKDVELRCDPISGHTALYWYRQSLGQGLEFLIYFQGNSAPDKSGLPSDRFSAERTGGSVSTLTIQRTQQEDSAVYLCASKTPIMNTEAFFGQGTRLTVV.

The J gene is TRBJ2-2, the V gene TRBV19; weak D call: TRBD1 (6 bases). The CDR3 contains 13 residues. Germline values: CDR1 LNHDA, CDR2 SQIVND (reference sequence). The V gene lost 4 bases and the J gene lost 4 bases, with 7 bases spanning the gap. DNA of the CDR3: TGTGCCAGTAGTAGGACAGCCACCGGGGAGCTGTTTTTT. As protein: CASSRTATGELFF.

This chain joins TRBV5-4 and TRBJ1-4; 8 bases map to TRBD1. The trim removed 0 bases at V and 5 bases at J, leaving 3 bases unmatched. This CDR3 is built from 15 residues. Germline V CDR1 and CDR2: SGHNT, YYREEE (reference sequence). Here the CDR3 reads CASSLDGQGNEKLFF. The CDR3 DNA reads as TGTGCCAGCAGCTTGGATGGACAGGGAAATGAAAAACTGTTTTTT. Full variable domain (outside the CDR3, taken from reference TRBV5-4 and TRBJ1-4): ETGVTQSPTHLIKTRGQQVTLRCSSQSGHNTVSWYQQALGQGPQFIFQYYREEENGRGNFPPRFSGLQFPNYSSELNVNALELDDSALYLCASSLDGQGNEKLFFGSGTQLSVL.

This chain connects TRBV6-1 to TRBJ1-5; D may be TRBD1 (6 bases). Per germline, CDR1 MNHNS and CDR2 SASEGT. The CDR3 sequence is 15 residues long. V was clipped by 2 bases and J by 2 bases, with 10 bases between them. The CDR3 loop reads CASSESGHRNQPQHF. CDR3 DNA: TGTGCCAGCAGTGAATCGGGACATCGCAATCAGCCCCAGCATTTT.